This entry describes one T cell receptor (beta chain). This receptor's antigen is unknown. No base quality values were provided; no much bigger clone lies one nucleotide off. These data come from a study of T cell responses to AZD1222 COVID-19 vaccine listed by TCRdb under 2021. In terms of the full investigation: A total of 233 trial participants underwent TCR sequencing, of whom roughly 210 had received two doses of AZD1222 and approximately 25 had received two doses of the MenACWY control vaccine. Trial participants were enrolled into age subgroups of 18-55, 56-69 and 70-plus years, which contained approximately 150, 28 and 58 TCR-sequenced participants, respectively.

The sample's time point label, in plain terms: baseline before first vaccination. The treatment or condition label of this sample denotes: meningococcal conjugate vaccine given as trial control. Samples from vaccinated people were obtained from the UK trials COV001 and COV002, which included a single-blind randomized controlled phase 2/3 trial of AZD1222 (ChAdOx1 nCoV-19) in healthy adults. For TCRbeta chain sequencing, PBMC samples were collected from trial participants at day 0 and at day 28 after the second dose. The CDR3, from cysteine to phenylalanine, totals 15 residues. This entry keeps only the CDR3 DNA: 45 bases, framed from base 1. CDR1 and CDR2 are read off the germline V gene as SGDLS and YYNGEE. At the junction V is shortened by 2 bases and J by 8 bases; bases outside the gene matches: 8. The investigation overall reported the following: Epitopes outside the regions mutated in the B.1.351 and B.1.1.7 variants were reportedly recognized by nearly half of the unique spike-specific TCRs. The 56-69-year group was small, and its depth increase did not reach significance, likely because of low power. Because no day 14 peak-response samples were available, repertoires were characterized only after the peak T cell response. Most participants were white British and females outnumbered males, and the authors suggested that clonal diversity may have been underestimated. Only 5 to 7 AZD1222 recipients were SARS-CoV-2 seropositive at baseline, limiting conclusions about previously exposed vaccinees. The vaccine-associated CD4 TCRs covered the entire spike protein, and the dominant responses fell in regions 160-218 and 743-854. Spike-specific TCR breadth and depth rose significantly after two AZD1222 doses compared with day 0 and with MenACWY recipients.

The CDR3 regions of human TCRbeta chains were subjected to immunosequencing. On the study's bioinformatics: Repertoire TCRs were checked for matches against a reference library of SARS-CoV-2-specific TCRs that had been generated using the MIRA antigen-specificity platform. Breadth was defined as the fraction of unique TCRs that were SARS-CoV-2-associated, and depth was defined as the fraction of total T cells that were SARS-CoV-2-associated. Each spike-specific TCR was assigned to its reactive spike region and to a CD4 or CD8 class using the MIRA data. Log10-transformed breadth and depth values were compared by one-way ANOVA with Sidak's multiple comparisons tests. The table comes from immuneACCESS by way of TCRdb, which keeps in-frame sequences with V and J called. Part of the clones is missing from these tables; in studies checked, under half for an unresolved V gene and the rest for unknown reasons. V and J calls and clone size follow that table, whereas D and trimming were derived from the DNA. The sample table lists over 150,000 clones, just over 90% of them with a count of one. In total, the top ten clones hold 4.4% of the sample.

This chain joins TRBV9 to TRBJ2-1; TRBD2 aligns with 9 central bases. Sample: peripheral blood, taken on day 0 of MenACWY control vaccination. This receptor was identified in an adult in good health. The bases read TGTGCCAGCAGCGTTGTAGCGGGAGTACCCGATGAGCAGTTCTTC. Translated, it gives CASSVVAGVPDEQFF.